This T cell receptor (beta chain) was captured in a study of long-term antiretroviral therapy in people with HIV. For this clone: Its antigen remains unidentified.

Cryopreserved PBMC numbered roughly 0.9-11 million per sample before DNA extraction. This was the immunoSEQ v3.0 assay at survey level. Generated by immunoSEQ multiplex PCR, the TCRdb table keeps only in-frame clones and is missing some. The sample includes tens of thousands of clones, roughly 96% of them seen just once. Study-wide results and caveats: Dating from the mid-2000s to the late 2010s, the blood was possibly obtained under older ART regimens. It was not possible to obtain data on ART adherence, viral resistance or therapy changes. Against controls, HIV repertoires showed narrower ranges of CDR3 length.

CDR1 SGHTA and CDR2 FQGNSA come from the germline V gene. This CDR3 spans 13 amino acids. Trimming took off 4 bases at V and 5 bases at J, with 12 bases between the two ends. This sequence originates from a man aged 25 to 40 with HIV. Here the sequenced sample was unsorted PBMCs, taken approximately 6.8 years after starting antiretroviral therapy. V usage is TRBV7-2 and J usage is TRBJ2-7; possible D gene TRBD2, 5 bases. The CDR3 region is CASSYGVADEQYF. In DNA, the CDR3 is TGTGCCAGCAGCTACGGGGTAGCCGACGAGCAGTACTTC.